This T cell receptor (beta chain) was obtained from a study of blood T cell repertoires in COVID-19. Study background: T cells, B-cell-depleted T cells, or PBMCs provided the cDNA or gDNA that served as material.

A few counts support this clone. In the original workflow: For nucleated cells, counts were estimated from reference gene primer amplification. The data were produced by immunoSEQ multiplex PCR, yet TCRdb's version contains in-frame clones alone and is incomplete. V and J calls plus clone size are reproduced from that table; the DNA served to infer D and trimming. The table lists about 40,000 clones, approximately 83% of them singletons. The CDR3 is 16 amino acids. V lost 3 bases to trimming and J lost 9 bases; unmatched junction nucleotides: 7. CDR1 is SEHNR, CDR2 FQNEAQ, per germline (reference sequence).

The J gene is TRBJ1-6, the V gene TRBV7-9, with TRBD1 matching over 11 bases. The clonotype originates from a woman in her fifties or sixties with acute or convalescent COVID-19. Material: peripheral blood. The CDR3 loop reads CASSLIGQGARSPLHF. Written as DNA, the CDR3 is TGTGCCAGCAGCTTGATTGGACAGGGGGCGCGTTCACCCCTCCACTTT.